These 17 T cell receptor beta chains originate from one sample sequenced in a study of cytomegalovirus exposure and HLA in healthy donors. Primers included in the PCR were 60 Vbeta and 13 Jbeta primers. Sequencing was performed with immunoSEQ multiplex PCR; in TCRdb, only in-frame clones are kept and a portion is missing. This table holds around 85,000 clones, about 82% found once. The sample was PBMCs. The origin of the receptors is a man between 25 and 39 years old in good health and CMV-seronegative.

J is TRBJ1-4 and V is TRBV7-2; D might be TRBD1 (6 bases). Trimming left V 5 bases short and J 4 bases short, with 17 bases between. Germline loops: CDR1 SGHTA, CDR2 FQGNSA. The CDR3 sequence is 16 residues long. This chain's CDR3 is CASSRYTGKINEKLFF. CDR3 DNA sequence: TGTGCCAGCAGCAGGTACACAGGGAAAATTAATGAAAAACTGTTTTTT.

The chain couples TRBV9 to TRBJ1-3; no definite D call. Trimming removed 0 bases at V and 4 bases at J, with 14 bases between. The CDR3 is made up of 16 amino acids. Germline values: CDR1 SGDLS, CDR2 YYNGEE. Written as DNA, the CDR3 is TGTGCCAGCAGCGTAGGAGCGGACCTGAGGGGAAACACCATATATTTT. The encoded protein is CASSVGADLRGNTIYF. Variable domain in full (rest from reference TRBV9 and TRBJ1-3): DSGVTQTPKHLITATGQRVTLRCSPRSGDLSVYWYQQSLDQGLQFLIQYYNGEERAKGNILERFSAQQFPDLHSELNLSSLELGDSALYFCASSVGADLRGNTIYFGEGSWLTVV.

J is TRBJ1-5 and V is TRBV28; no clear D gene. Germline CDR1 MDHEN, CDR2 SYDVKM. The CDR3 loop spans 17 amino acids. Trimming took off 0 bases at V and 5 bases at J, with 17 bases between the two ends. CDR3 bases: TGTGCCAGCAGTTTATGGGGAGGGCAGCCGAGGTATCAGCCCCAGCATTTT. This codes for CASSLWGGQPRYQPQHF.

In its sample, this clone was seen once. The V and J genes are TRBV11-2 and TRBJ2-1, with 7 nucleotides matching TRBD2. CDR1 is SGHAT, CDR2 FQNNGV, per germline. V was pared by 4 bases and J by 4 bases, with 10 bases of the junction left unmatched. The CDR3 runs to 16 residues. The CDR3: CASSYLRGGRYNEQFF. CDR3 nucleotide sequence: TGTGCCAGCAGCTACCTTAGGGGAGGGAGATACAATGAGCAGTTCTTC.

This chain links TRBV7-9 with TRBJ1-2; no clear D. The germline gives CDR1 SEHNR, CDR2 FQNEAQ (reference sequence). V lost 5 bases and J 8 bases, leaving 18 bases between the germline ends. The length of the CDR3 is 14 residues. In DNA, the CDR3 is TGTGCCAGCAGCCATTCTAACGGGGAGTTGGGCTACACCTTC. Its translation is CASSHSNGELGYTF.

The chain carries TRBV28 and TRBJ2-7, with TRBD1 matching 10 bases. Losses at the gene ends were 4 bases for V and 2 bases for J; bases not matched to a gene: 8. CDR3 length: 16 residues. Germline V gives CDR1 MDHEN, CDR2 SYDVKM. The DNA for the CDR3 is TGTGCCAGCAGTTGCCGGGACAGGGGCATCACCTACGAGCAGTACTTC. Encoded protein: CASSCRDRGITYEQYF.

The CDR3 DNA reads as TGTGCCAGCCATGCTGGGGGGTACCCCACCGGGGAGCTGTTTTTT. This codes for CASHAGGYPTGELFF. This rearrangement joins TRBV6-5 to TRBJ2-2; D might be TRBD2 (6 bases). V shed 8 bases and J shed 4 bases, with 17 bases lying between them. The length of the CDR3 is 15 residues. The germline V gene has CDR1 MNHEY and CDR2 SVGAGI.

The chain employs TRBV5-1 and TRBJ1-1; a possible D gene is TRBD1 (5 bases). CDR1 and CDR2 from the germline V gene are SGHRS and YFSETQ. The CDR3 extends over 15 amino acids. Trimming left V 3 bases short and J 5 bases short, with 17 bases between. CDR3 sequence: CASSSSGALVTEAFF. CDR3 DNA: TGCGCCAGCAGCTCAAGTGGGGCCCTGGTGACTGAAGCTTTCTTT.

The chain uses TRBV4-2 and TRBJ2-1, with D perhaps matching TRBD2 (5 bases). Trimming stripped 0 bases from V and 5 bases from J, with 14 bases between. From germline, CDR1 is LGHNA and CDR2 YNFKEQ. The CDR3 consists of 16 residues. CDR3 sequence (DNA): TGTGCCAGCAGCCAAGATCGGGATAGCCGAGACAATGAGCAGTTCTTC. Amino acids: CASSQDRDSRDNEQFF.

The chain carries TRBV6-1 and TRBJ1-2; unclear D gene. V lost 1 base and J 5 bases, leaving 14 bases between the germline ends. This CDR3 comprises 15 residues. The germline CDR1 and CDR2 sequences are MNHNS and SASEGT. The CDR3 region is CASSEVSARIYGYTF. The CDR3 DNA sequence: TGTGCCAGCAGTGAAGTGTCGGCGAGGATATATGGCTACACCTTC.

The rearrangement links TRBV5-1 to TRBJ2-6; tentatively, D is TRBD2 (6 bases). This CDR3 spans 17 amino acids. The V gene lost 2 bases and the J gene lost 0 bases, with 12 bases spanning the gap. The germline CDR1 and CDR2 sequences are SGHRS and YFSETQ. This CDR3 is CASSFMLGGSGANVLTF. CDR3 in DNA: TGCGCCAGCAGCTTCATGCTCGGGGGCTCTGGGGCCAACGTCCTGACTTTC.

This clone is a singleton in its sample. The chain has TRBV11-3 and TRBJ2-7; TRBD2 matches at 15 bases. In germline, CDR1 is SGHNT, CDR2 YENEEA. CDR3 size: 15 residues. With 5 bases clipped from V and 6 bases from J, the junction kept 5 bases outside the gene matches. The CDR3 sequence is CASSRGLAGGGEQYF. CDR3 nucleotide sequence: TGTGCCAGCAGCCGGGGACTAGCGGGAGGAGGCGAGCAGTACTTC.

The V gene is TRBV7-2, the J gene TRBJ2-7, with a weak D call TRBD2 (6 bases). The CDR3 consists of 12 residues. The germline V gene encodes CDR1 SGHTA and CDR2 FQGNSA. V shed 4 bases and J shed 7 bases, with 11 bases lying between them. The CDR3: CASSYPGEEQYF. The DNA for the CDR3 is TGTGCCAGCAGCTACCCGGGGGAAGAGCAGTACTTC.

This chain joins TRBV7-9 and TRBJ1-1, with D maybe TRBD1 (6 bases). The germline V gene has CDR1 SEHNR and CDR2 FQNEAQ (reference sequence). The ends were cut back, 3 bases at V and 7 bases at J, with 12 bases in the middle. The CDR3 is made up of 13 amino acids. CDR3 loop: CASSLGAVLEAFF. The CDR3 DNA is TGTGCCAGCAGCTTGGGGGCAGTACTTGAAGCTTTCTTT.

V and J are TRBV6-4 and TRBJ2-2, with 12 bases fitting TRBD2. The germline V gene has CDR1 MRHNA and CDR2 SNTAGT. V lost 6 bases and J lost 4; bases outside the gene matches: 6. This CDR3 region has 16 residues. This chain's CDR3 is CASRRTSGEVTGELFF. Here the CDR3 DNA reads TGTGCCAGCAGACGGACTAGCGGGGAAGTCACCGGGGAGCTGTTTTTT.

A few counts support this clone. The same CDR3 arises from other DNA sequences in this sample as well. The rearrangement joins TRBV9 to TRBJ1-1, with D perhaps TRBD1 (5 bases). The CDR3 consists of 14 residues. V gave up 2 bases and J gave up 4 bases, with 12 bases separating them. The germline V gene has CDR1 SGDLS and CDR2 YYNGEE. The CDR3 DNA is TGTGCCAGCAGCGTCGGGCAGGGTGGCACTGAAGCTTTCTTT. Translation gives CASSVGQGGTEAFF.

This clone was recorded once. This chain uses TRBV7-9 with TRBJ1-6, with D tentatively TRBD1 (6 bases). Germline values: CDR1 SEHNR, CDR2 FQNEAQ (reference sequence). This CDR3 has 15 amino acids. Trimming pared 3 bases from V and 9 bases from J, leaving 15 bases between. The CDR3 loop reads CASSLWTDPTSPLHF. The DNA of the CDR3 is TGTGCCAGCAGCTTGTGGACAGACCCCACTTCACCCCTCCACTTT. Full variable domain (missing parts from reference TRBV7-9 and TRBJ1-6): DTGVSQNPRHKITKRGQNVTFRCDPISEHNRLYWYRQTLGQGPEFLTYFQNEAQLEKSRLLSDRFSAERPKGSFSTLEIQRTEQGDSAMYLCASSLWTDPTSPLHFGNGTRLTVT.